This section outlines one TCR beta chain sequence together with its context. What it recognizes is unknown. The source of the sample is a study of cytomegalovirus exposure and HLA in healthy donors. Looking at the study overall: Among the roughly 400 genotyped donors, over 70% were placed in the Caucasian-associated ancestry cluster. Whole-study results and caveats: TCR beta V- and J-gene trimming, according to a later analysis, was linked to a missense DCLRE1C variant. CMV serostatus was the only recorded immune exposure for donors.

This CDR3 has 14 amino acids. In germline, CDR1 is MRHNA, CDR2 SNTAGT. V shed 4 bases and J shed 2 bases, with 8 bases lying between them. PCR used 60 Vbeta primers and 13 Jbeta primers. TCRdb keeps only in-frame clones here, not all; method: immunoSEQ multiplex PCR. The table lists some 130,000 clones, 77% of them singletons. Sequences were obtained from PBMCs. The chain employs TRBV6-4 and TRBJ2-2, with no clear D. This clonotype originated in a male donor in good health and CMV-seropositive. CDR3 nucleotides: TGTGCCAGCAGTGGTCAACATAACACCGGGGAGCTGTTTTTT. This sequence encodes CASSGQHNTGELFF.